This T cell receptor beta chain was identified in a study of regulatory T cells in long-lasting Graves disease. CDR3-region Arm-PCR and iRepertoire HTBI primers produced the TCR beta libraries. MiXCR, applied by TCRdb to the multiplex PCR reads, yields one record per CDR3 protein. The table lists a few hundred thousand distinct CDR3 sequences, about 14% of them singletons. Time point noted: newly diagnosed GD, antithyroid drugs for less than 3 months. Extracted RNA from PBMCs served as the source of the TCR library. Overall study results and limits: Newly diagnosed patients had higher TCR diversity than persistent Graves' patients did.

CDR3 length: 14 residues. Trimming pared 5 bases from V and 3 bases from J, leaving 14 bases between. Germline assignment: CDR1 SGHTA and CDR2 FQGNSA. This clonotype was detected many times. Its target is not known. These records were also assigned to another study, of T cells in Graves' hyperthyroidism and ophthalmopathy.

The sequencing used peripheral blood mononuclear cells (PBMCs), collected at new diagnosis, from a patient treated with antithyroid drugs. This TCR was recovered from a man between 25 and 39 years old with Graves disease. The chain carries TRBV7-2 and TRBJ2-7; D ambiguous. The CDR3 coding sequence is TGTGCCAGCAGCCCCGATCGGGCCAACTACGAGCAGTACTTC. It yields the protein CASSPDRANYEQYF.